Following are 4 T cell receptor beta chains from one sample sequenced in a study of T-cell memory formation after mild COVID-19. TCRdb reprocessed the 5' RACE reads with MiXCR, giving one entry per CDR3 protein. The sample records 350,000 to 500,000 distinct CDR3 sequences, around a quarter being singletons. The sample taken for sequencing was PBMCs or a T cell subset sorted from them (not recorded which). The receptor set was obtained from an adult woman who had mild COVID-19 (a few samples of this study predate the infection). Cell type and time point are not known.

This rearrangement joins TRBV19 to TRBJ2-7, with 7 bases that match TRBD2. In germline, CDR1 is LNHDA, CDR2 SQIVND (reference sequence). This CDR3 comprises 16 residues. V lost 3 bases to trimming and J lost 1 base; unmatched junction nucleotides: 9. The CDR3: CASSIYVGRESYEQYF. DNA for the CDR3: TGTGCCAGTAGTATTTACGTCGGGCGGGAGTCCTACGAGCAGTACTTC. The full variable domain, completed using reference TRBV19 and TRBJ2-7, is DGGITQSPKYLFRKEGQNVTLSCEQNLNHDAMYWYRQDPGQGLRLIYYSQIVNDFQKGDIAEGYSVSREKKESFPLTVTSAQKNPTAFYLCASSIYVGRESYEQYFGPGTRLTVT.

There are a few counts of this clonotype. The genes are TRBV4-3 and TRBJ2-2, with 10 positions matching TRBD2. The CDR3 sequence is 17 residues long. CDR1 and CDR2 from the germline V gene are LGHNA and YSLEER. The V and J ends lost 1 base and 7 bases, in that order; junction bases with no gene match: 9. The CDR3 nucleotides are TGCGCCAGCAGCCAAGTATCTAGCGGGAGAGGGAGCGGGGAGCTGTTTTTT. As protein: CASSQVSSGRGSGELFF.

The chain combines TRBV18 with TRBJ2-3, with TRBD2 matching over 10 bases. V was pared by 1 base and J by 2 bases, with 3 bases of the junction left unmatched. Per the germline V gene, CDR1 is KGHSH and CDR2 is LQKENI. The CDR3 has 16 residues. As DNA, the CDR3 is TGTGCCAGCTCACCACGGCTAGCGGGGGCCACAGATACGCAGTATTTT. Its translation: CASSPRLAGATDTQYF.

This clonotype occurred a few times. The CDR3, as DNA: TGTGCCAGCGGACAGGGGGCCAGGACTGAAGCTTTCTTT. Its protein is CASGQGARTEAFF. V gene TRBV2 combines with J gene TRBJ1-1; 11 bases match TRBD1. Germline V CDR1 and CDR2: SNHLY, FYNNEI. Trimming took 8 bases from V and 5 from J; bases not matched to a gene: 4. This CDR3 region has 13 residues.